These 16 T cell receptor beta chains came from one sample sequenced in a study of blood T cell repertoires in COVID-19. The repertoire was sequenced with immunoSEQ multiplex PCR; TCRdb's copy has only in-frame clones and lacks some. The data hold approximately 97,000 clones, with approximately 90% observed a single time. What was sequenced was peripheral blood. These receptors originate from a man between 60 and 70 years old with acute or convalescent COVID-19.

This chain uses TRBV7-2 with TRBJ2-6, with D perhaps matching TRBD1 (6 bases). The CDR3 is made up of 16 amino acids. V was cut by 4 bases and J by 4 bases, with 14 bases left in between. Germline CDR1 SGHTA, CDR2 FQGNSA. For the CDR3, the DNA is TGTGCCAGCAGCTCACTGACAGGATCCGGGGCCAACGTCCTGACTTTC. Its protein product is CASSSLTGSGANVLTF.

The chain links TRBV5-5 to TRBJ1-2; D might be TRBD1 (5 bases). Germline CDR1 is SGHKS and CDR2 is YYEKEE (reference sequence). The V end was cut by 0 bases, the J end by 5 bases, with 8 bases between. The CDR3 consists of 13 residues. The CDR3 DNA reads as TGTGCCAGCAGCTTGGGGAGGGGTTATGGCTACACCTTC. This encodes CASSLGRGYGYTF.

V and J are TRBV5-1 and TRBJ2-7; D is uncertain. Germline V lookup: CDR1 SGHRS, CDR2 YFSETQ. The CDR3 spans 14 residues. Trimming took off 0 bases at V and 3 bases at J, with 10 bases between the two ends. The CDR3 DNA sequence: TGCGCCAGCAGCTTGGCTGGGCCTTACTACGAGCAGTACTTC. Protein: CASSLAGPYYEQYF.

The chain employs TRBV18 and TRBJ1-3, with 8 positions matching TRBD1. The J segment lost 0 bases and the V segment lost 5 bases, leaving 6 bases of the junction unmatched. The CDR3 has 16 amino acids. Germline CDR1 reads KGHSH; CDR2 reads LQKENI. The CDR3 here is CASSRQGPSSGNTIYF. The DNA of the CDR3 is TGTGCCAGCTCAAGACAGGGGCCTAGCTCTGGAAACACCATATATTTT.

This chain joins TRBV7-9 and TRBJ2-3, with 10 bases that match TRBD2. The J segment lost 3 bases and the V segment lost 5 bases, leaving 5 bases of the junction unmatched. The germline gives CDR1 SEHNR, CDR2 FQNEAQ (reference sequence). The CDR3 is 15 residues long. The CDR3 DNA follows: TGTGCCAGCAGCGAATCTAGCGGGGGTACAGATACGCAGTATTTT. Its protein product is CASSESSGGTDTQYF.

The V gene is TRBV2, the J gene TRBJ1-2; 7 bases map to TRBD1. Germline trimming cut 6 bases from V and 5 bases from J; bases unmatched to any gene: 6. The CDR3 totals 13 residues. The germline V gene encodes CDR1 SNHLY and CDR2 FYNNEI. The CDR3, as DNA: TGTGCCAGCAGCCAGGGGGAGCTGTATGGCTACACCTTC. It is translated as CASSQGELYGYTF.

The CDR3 DNA follows: TGTGCCATCAGTGAAGGCAGGGCGGATAATTCACCCCTCCACTTT. It translates to CAISEGRADNSPLHF. The chain has TRBV10-3 and TRBJ1-6; D may be TRBD1 (5 bases). This CDR3 comprises 15 residues. Trimming shortened V by 3 bases and J by 5 bases, and 11 bases separated the two germline ends. Germline V lookup: CDR1 ENHRY, CDR2 SYGVKD.

This rearrangement joins TRBV25-1 to TRBJ1-2, with D possibly matching TRBD1 (5 bases). The CDR3 has 14 residues. Trimming cost V 3 bases and J 7 bases, with 15 bases left between them. Germline CDR1 and CDR2: MGHDK and SYGVNS. CDR3 sequence (DNA): TGTGCCAGCAGTGACCCTCGCCAGGGTGGTGGCTACACCTTC. This encodes CASSDPRQGGGYTF.

The V and J genes are TRBV28 and TRBJ1-1; TRBD1 agrees at 7 bases. The CDR3 has 15 residues. Germline V gene lookup returns CDR1 MDHEN and CDR2 SYDVKM. With 6 bases clipped from V and 4 bases from J, the junction kept 11 bases outside the gene matches. The CDR3 DNA reads as TGTGCCAGCAGGGGGGCCGACAGGGCGACCACTGAAGCTTTCTTT. Translation: CASRGADRATTEAFF.

The genes are TRBV5-6 and TRBJ1-6, with D possibly TRBD1 on 6 matching bases. Between the trimmed V and J ends, which lost 4 bases and 0 bases, there was a span of 17 bases. Germline V gives CDR1 SGHDT, CDR2 YYEEEE. The CDR3 length is 18 residues. The CDR3 is CASSDRPQTFSYNSPLHF. DNA for the CDR3: TGTGCCAGCAGCGACAGGCCTCAAACTTTCTCCTATAATTCACCCCTCCACTTT. Full variable domain (outside the CDR3, taken from reference TRBV5-6 and TRBJ1-6): DAGVTQSPTHLIKTRGQQVTLRCSPKSGHDTVSWYQQALGQGPQFIFQYYEEEERQRGNFPDRFSGHQFPNYSSELNVNALLLGDSALYLCASSDRPQTFSYNSPLHFGNGTRLTVT.

This chain joins TRBV19 and TRBJ1-2; D is undetermined. With 3 bases removed from V and 8 bases from J, the gap between germline ends came to 16 bases. Germline V lookup: CDR1 LNHDA, CDR2 SQIVND (reference sequence). The CDR3 is made up of 14 amino acids. In DNA, the CDR3 is TGTGCCAGTAGTATCGTCGAGGGAGTGGGAGGCTACACCTTC. This codes for CASSIVEGVGGYTF.

The rearrangement links TRBV10-3 to TRBJ1-3; D is possibly TRBD1 (5 bases). Germline CDR1 reads ENHRY; CDR2 reads SYGVKD. V was pared by 9 bases and J by 4 bases, with 16 bases between. CDR3 size: 14 residues. The CDR3 nucleotides are TGTGCCATGGGAGGTGGGGGTGGAGGAAACACCATATATTTT. Its protein product is CAMGGGGGGNTIYF.

The chain employs TRBV12-5 and TRBJ1-5, with D possibly matching TRBD1 (5 bases). Germline V gene data show CDR1 as LGHNT and CDR2 as FRNRAP. The CDR3 has 12 residues. CDR3 region: CVGEGSNQPQHF. The CDR3 region has the DNA TGTGTGGGGGAGGGAAGCAATCAGCCCCAGCATTTT.

V gene TRBV19 combines with J gene TRBJ1-1, with unresolved D. The CDR3 is made up of 13 amino acids. Trimming removed 7 bases from V and 0 bases from J, with 9 bases in between. CDR1 is LNHDA, CDR2 SQIVND, per germline (reference sequence). The CDR3 bases are TGTGCCAGTAAAGCCCCCATGAACACTGAAGCTTTCTTT. As protein: CASKAPMNTEAFF.

CDR3 loop: CASSKNQVPEAFF. CDR3 in DNA: TGTGCCAGTAGTAAAAATCAGGTACCTGAAGCTTTCTTT. The chain combines TRBV19 with TRBJ1-1; no reliable D call. Trimming removed 4 bases at V and 6 bases at J, with 12 bases between. This CDR3 is 13 amino acids long. Germline assignment: CDR1 LNHDA and CDR2 SQIVND (reference sequence).

CDR3 in DNA: TGTGCCATCAGTTCTAATCCGGGACAGATTAACTATGGCTACACCTTC. This sequence encodes CAISSNPGQINYGYTF. J is TRBJ1-2 and V is TRBV10-3, with 7 positions matching TRBD1. Germline assignment: CDR1 ENHRY and CDR2 SYGVKD. Losses at the gene ends were 5 bases for V and 1 base for J; bases not matched to a gene: 10. The CDR3 spans 16 residues.